The 13 T cell receptor beta chains reported below all come from one sample, sequenced in a study of human T cells and chemical hapten exposure. Time point reported: patch test 3, about 24 weeks after DPC sensitization. Treatment denoted: therapeutic diphenylcyclopropenone sensitization with weekly scalp DPC. Each CDR3 protein gets one entry after TCRdb re-called the RACE reads with MiXCR. This table has over 80,000 distinct CDR3 sequences, about 11% appearing once. Sequenced material: whole blood, taken in connection with sensitization to the hapten diphenylcyclopropenone (DPC). The receptors were sampled from a woman aged 30 to 39 with alopecia areata. Some clones in this sample may be carry-over from other donors' samples.

This clonotype was observed a handful of times. This chain uses TRBV12-5 with TRBJ2-1; 8 bases map to TRBD1. The ends lost 0 bases at V and 7 bases at J; junction bases unmatched: 11. This CDR3 is built from 17 residues. Germline V gene data show CDR1 as LGHNT and CDR2 as FRNRAP. CDR3 sequence: CASGLVLIGTGLNEQFF. The CDR3 DNA is TGTGCTAGTGGTTTGGTACTCATTGGGACAGGATTAAATGAGCAGTTCTTC.

The chain is built from TRBV20-1 and TRBJ2-2; a weak D match, TRBD2 (6 bases). Germline CDR1 is DFQATT and CDR2 is SNEGSKA (reference sequence). There are 14 residues in the CDR3. The V and J ends lost 4 bases and 6 bases respectively, with 15 bases between them. In DNA, the CDR3 is TGCAGTGCTATAGTTGCGGGGTTGGCCGGGGAGCTGTTTTTT. Translated: CSAIVAGLAGELFF.

This clonotype was counted between two and nine times. The chain employs TRBV9 and TRBJ2-5, with unresolved D. Trimming pared 4 bases from V and 5 bases from J, leaving 15 bases between. This CDR3 is 14 amino acids long. Germline V gene lookup returns CDR1 SGDLS and CDR2 YYNGEE. This CDR3 is CASSPPETGETQYF. The CDR3 DNA sequence: TGTGCCAGCAGCCCTCCGGAGACGGGTGAGACCCAGTACTTC. Full variable domain (rest looked up from reference TRBV9 and TRBJ2-5): DSGVTQTPKHLITATGQRVTLRCSPRSGDLSVYWYQQSLDQGLQFLIQYYNGEERAKGNILERFSAQQFPDLHSELNLSSLELGDSALYFCASSPPETGETQYFGPGTRLLVL.

In its sample, this clonotype was seen a few times. The chain uses TRBV10-3 and TRBJ2-3, with 10 bases lining up with TRBD2. The V and J ends lost 11 bases and 6 bases, in that order; junction bases with no gene match: 8. Germline CDR1 and CDR2: ENHRY and SYGVKD. The CDR3 consists of 13 residues. The CDR3 loop is CALSSGGRDTQYF. The DNA for the CDR3 is TGTGCCCTGTCTAGCGGGGGCCGGGATACGCAGTATTTT.

The rearrangement links TRBV24-1 to TRBJ2-2; perhaps TRBD1 as D (5 bases). The CDR3 runs 12 residues. Germline V gene data show CDR1 as KGHDR and CDR2 as SFDVKD. V was shortened by 10 bases and J by 1 base, with 6 bases between the two germline ends. For the CDR3, the DNA is TGTGCCACTGGACAGAACACCGGGGAGCTGTTTTTT. Translating gives CATGQNTGELFF.

The chain recombines TRBV11-3 with TRBJ2-1; unclear D gene. The CDR3 totals 12 residues. Germline V CDR1 and CDR2: SGHNT, YENEEA. V was pared by 4 bases and J by 9 bases, with 10 bases between. The CDR3 is CASSSESTEQFF. CDR3 nucleotide sequence: TGTGCCAGCAGCTCCGAGAGTACTGAGCAGTTCTTC.

Remarks on this clonotype: A much larger clone differs from this one at a single base, so this may be a read error. The V and J genes are TRBV3-1 and TRBJ2-5, with a possible D match to TRBD2 (6 bases). The CDR3 has 16 residues. Germline values: CDR1 LGHDT, CDR2 YNNKEL (reference sequence). CDR3 sequence (DNA): TGTACCAGCAGCCAAGTAATGGCGGGGTACCAAGAGACCCAGTACTTC. Translating gives CTSSQVMAGYQETQYF.

J is TRBJ1-1 and V is TRBV7-2, with 7 bases that match TRBD1. The CDR3 length is 15 residues. V lost 5 bases, J lost 0 bases, and 6 bases stayed unmatched. Per the germline V gene, CDR1 is SGHTA and CDR2 is FQGNSA. The CDR3 loop is CASSPPTGLNTEAFF. CDR3 DNA: TGTGCCAGCAGCCCTCCGACAGGGCTGAACACTGAAGCTTTCTTT.

This clonotype was seen a single time. The genes are TRBV5-1 and TRBJ2-5, with 7 bases that match TRBD1. V lost 4 bases, J lost 1 base, and 7 bases stayed unmatched. Germline V gene sequence: CDR1 SGHRS, CDR2 YFSETQ. The CDR3 spans 15 residues. The DNA of the CDR3 is TGCGCCAGCAGCATATACGGGACAGTCCAAGAGACCCAGTACTTC. The encoded protein is CASSIYGTVQETQYF.

This clonotype was counted a few times. The genes are TRBV28 and TRBJ1-5; 9 positions agree with TRBD1. The J segment lost 4 bases and the V segment lost 4 bases, leaving 2 bases of the junction unmatched. CDR1 and CDR2 from the germline V gene are MDHEN and SYDVKM. The CDR3 loop spans 14 amino acids. CDR3: CASSSGQGNQPQHF. The CDR3 DNA reads as TGTGCCAGCAGTTCGGGACAGGGAAATCAGCCCCAGCATTTT.

The chain uses TRBV7-2 and TRBJ2-7; D not resolved. The CDR3 contains 14 residues. From germline, CDR1 is SGHTA and CDR2 FQGNSA. V lost 5 bases, J lost 4 bases, and 15 bases lay in between. DNA for the CDR3: TGTGCCAGCAGCCACCGAAGGGTAGGGTACGAGCAGTACTTC. This encodes CASSHRRVGYEQYF.

The V gene is TRBV28, the J gene TRBJ2-1; D may be TRBD2 (5 bases). V dropped 7 bases and J dropped 13 bases, with 20 bases sitting between them. The germline gives CDR1 MDHEN, CDR2 SYDVKM. The CDR3 runs 13 residues. CDR3 loop: CASIMIGGYGQFF. Here the CDR3 DNA reads TGTGCCAGCATCATGATCGGAGGCTATGGTCAGTTCTTC.

This clonotype was observed a few times. The J gene is TRBJ2-7, the V gene TRBV28; 11 bases are a match to TRBD2. This CDR3 contains 15 residues. With V trimmed by 4 bases and J by 2 bases, 4 bases remained unmatched. Germline values: CDR1 MDHEN, CDR2 SYDVKM. As DNA, the CDR3 is TGTGCCAGCAGTTCGCCTAGCGGGGGGACCTACGAGCAGTACTTC. This sequence encodes CASSSPSGGTYEQYF.